This paragraph covers one TCR beta chain sequence. This entry belongs to a study of blood T cell repertoires in COVID-19. Study-level information: COVID-19 samples, acute and convalescent, were from the United States, Italy and Spain. Sources were T cells, B-cell-depleted T cells, or PBMCs; the material itself was cDNA or gDNA.

Study processing details: Counts of nucleated cells, estimated from reference gene primer amplification, were obtained. Data came from immunoSEQ multiplex PCR; TCRdb stores just in-frame clones and leaves some out. The V and J calls and clone size come from that table; D and trimming were worked out from the DNA. The sample holds about 110,000 clones, 90% to 95% seen once. V lost 4 bases and J lost 2; bases outside the gene matches: 6. This CDR3 has 18 amino acids. The germline V gene has CDR1 LNHDA and CDR2 SQIVND (reference sequence). Input material: peripheral blood. The sequence was collected from a woman aged 25 to 45 with acute or convalescent COVID-19. The chain has TRBV19 and TRBJ2-2, with TRBD2 identical over 14 bases. CDR3 protein: CASSTWGLAGENTGELFF. CDR3 DNA: TGTGCCAGTAGTACCTGGGGACTAGCGGGAGAAAACACCGGGGAGCTGTTTTTT. Based on the CDR3 plus reference TRBV19 and TRBJ2-2, the full variable domain is DGGITQSPKYLFRKEGQNVTLSCEQNLNHDAMYWYRQDPGQGLRLIYYSQIVNDFQKGDIAEGYSVSREKKESFPLTVTSAQKNPTAFYLCASSTWGLAGENTGELFFGEGSRLTVL.